The source of this TCR beta chain is a study of shared clonotypes between healthy human individuals. This CDR3 comprises 13 residues. Germline V CDR1 and CDR2: SEHNR, FQNEAQ (reference sequence). Trimming cost V 1 base and J 2 bases, with 4 bases left between them. The protocol was immunoSEQ multiplex PCR, while the TCRdb copy is restricted to in-frame clones and leaves out a portion. The data contain around 500,000 clones, approximately 79% of them singletons. The chain combines TRBV7-9 with TRBJ2-3; no reliable D call. This TCR was recovered from a woman in her thirties or forties in good health. Some clones in this sample may be carry-over from other donors' samples. The sequencing sample was made of PBMCs. CDR3 sequence (DNA): TGTGCCAGCAGCTTAGGATTCACAGATACGCAGTATTTT. Its protein product is CASSLGFTDTQYF.